The 11 T cell receptor beta chains below come from one sample, sequenced in a study of glioma-infiltrating T cells. Amplification of TCR alpha and beta CDR3 regions from RNA used iRepertoire nested multiplex PCR. TCRdb re-called the multiplex PCR reads through MiXCR, storing one row per CDR3 protein. The sample holds fewer than 500,000 distinct CDR3 sequences, 41% seen once. The sequencing input was glioma tissue, nonneoplastic brain tissue, or PBMCs (not recorded which). The origin of the receptors is a human donor with low-grade glioma or glioblastoma, undergoing nonglioma brain surgery, or in good health (not recorded which).

The chain is built from TRBV11-1 and TRBJ1-1, with D perhaps matching TRBD1 (5 bases). The CDR3 contains 13 residues. V lost 5 bases to trimming and J lost 6 bases, with 13 bases between them. Germline V CDR1 and CDR2: SGHAT, FQDESV (reference sequence). CDR3 sequence (DNA): TGTGCCAGCAGCCTGGAGGGACCGGCTGAAGCTTTCTTT. Encoded protein: CASSLEGPAEAFF.

This clonotype appeared a few times. The chain recombines TRBV4-1 with TRBJ1-2; 7 bases line up with TRBD1. Germline trimming cut 1 base from V and 4 bases from J; bases unmatched to any gene: 3. The CDR3 extends over 14 amino acids. The germline V gene encodes CDR1 MGHRA and CDR2 YSYEKL. CDR3 sequence reads: CASSQGGGGYGYTF. The CDR3, as DNA: TGCGCCAGCAGCCAAGGAGGGGGCGGCTATGGCTACACCTTC.

In regard to this clonotype: The junction shows a germline mismatch at one end, possibly a read error. The gene calls are TRBV18 and TRBJ2-3; D not resolved. Germline loops: CDR1 KGHSH, CDR2 LQKENI. This CDR3 is 13 amino acids long. The chain's CDR3 is CAISPLEEDTQYF. Written as DNA, the CDR3 is TGTGCCATCTCACCACTTGAAGAGGATACGCAGTATTTT.

Comment on this clonotype: Since no conserved phenylalanine or tryptophan closes the CDR3, a read error is the likely cause. The genes are TRBV20-1 and TRBJ2-1, with D unresolved. Germline CDR1 and CDR2: DFQATT and SNEGSKA (reference sequence). V was cut by 5 bases and J by 0 bases, with 14 bases left in between. There are 15 residues in the CDR3. The CDR3 loop reads CSAPRLDLSYNEQFL. The CDR3 region has the DNA TGCAGTGCTCCCCGCCTCGACCTCTCCTACAATGAGCAGTTCCTC.

A remark on this clonotype: This may stem from a read error, because a much larger clone lies one nucleotide away. V usage is TRBV28 and J usage is TRBJ2-1; weak D call: TRBD1 (5 bases). The CDR3 length is 15 residues. Germline loops: CDR1 MDHEN, CDR2 SYDVKM. In nucleotides, the CDR3 is TGTGCCAGCCGTTTGGGGCAGGTTTGGAGCAATGAGCAGTTCTTC. Amino acids: CASRLGQVWSNEQFF.

The chain joins TRBV11-1 to TRBJ1-4; D might be TRBD1 (5 bases). The CDR3 spans 14 residues. The germline V and J ends were trimmed by 5 bases and 7 bases, with 14 bases remaining between them. Looked up from germline, CDR1 is SGHAT and CDR2 is FQDESV (reference sequence). The CDR3 here is CASSRGQPTEKLFF. CDR3 bases: TGTGCCAGCAGCCGCGGACAACCAACTGAAAAACTGTTTTTT. Based on the CDR3 plus reference TRBV11-1 and TRBJ1-4, the full variable domain is EAEVAQSPRYKITEKSQAVAFWCDPISGHATLYWYRQILGQGPELLVQFQDESVVDDSQLPKDRFSAERLKGVDSTLKIQPAELGDSAMYLCASSRGQPTEKLFFGSGTQLSVL.

This chain links TRBV20-1 with TRBJ1-1; a weak D match, TRBD1 (6 bases). Trimming left V 2 bases short and J 4 bases short, with 20 bases between. This CDR3 comprises 16 residues. Germline values: CDR1 DFQATT, CDR2 SNEGSKA (reference sequence). This CDR3 reads CSARPTGSGARTEAFF. The CDR3 nucleotides are TGCAGTGCTAGACCCACGGGATCAGGGGCACGCACTGAAGCTTTCTTT.

The chain recombines TRBV14 with TRBJ2-3; TRBD2 matches at 7 bases. Germline V gene sequence: CDR1 SGHDN, CDR2 FVKESK. V was pared by 2 bases and J by 3 bases, with 5 bases of the junction left unmatched. This CDR3 comprises 15 residues. DNA for the CDR3: TGTGCCAGCAGCCAACTGAGGACTAGAACAGATACGCAGTATTTT. Amino acids: CASSQLRTRTDTQYF.

This chain joins TRBV6-2 or TRBV6-3 and TRBJ2-1, with D maybe TRBD1 (6 bases). The CDR3 contains 15 residues. CDR1 and CDR2 (germline): MNHEY, SVGEGT. Trimming pared 2 bases from V and 4 bases from J, leaving 12 bases between. The DNA for the CDR3 is TGTGCCAGCAGTTACCGCCCCCAGGGGTACAATGAGCAGTTCTTC. Its protein product is CASSYRPQGYNEQFF.

The V gene is TRBV7-2, the J gene TRBJ1-1; D possibly corresponds to TRBD1 (5 bases). The CDR3 runs 16 residues. V lost 2 bases and J lost 4, with 17 bases in between. Germline V CDR1 and CDR2: SGHTA, FQGNSA. The CDR3 spells CASSLYVGRGSTEAFF. CDR3 sequence (DNA): TGTGCCAGCAGCTTATATGTAGGTCGGGGGAGCACTGAAGCTTTCTTT.

Note on this clonotype: Possible read error: a much larger clone is one base away. In this CDR3 the conserved last residue, phenylalanine or tryptophan, is missing, so a read error is likely. J is TRBJ1-3 and V is TRBV6-6; D ambiguous. The CDR3 has 13 amino acids. Germline V gene sequence: CDR1 MNHNY, CDR2 SVGAGI (reference sequence). Trimming cost V 0 bases and J 4 bases, with 4 bases left between them. DNA for the CDR3: TGTGCCAGCAGTTACTCTGGCGGAAACACCATATATCTT. Its translation: CASSYSGGNTIYL.